Below, 24 T cell receptor beta chains from the same sample are listed, as sequenced in a study of PD-1 blockade in classical Hodgkin lymphoma. The method was immunoSEQ multiplex PCR; TCRdb's version includes in-frame clones alone and lacks a portion of them. The data show about 17,000 clones, 70% to 80% seen once. Relapse after autologous stem cell transplantation occurred in every patient, and brentuximab vedotin exposure varied. The sample was peripheral blood mononuclear cells (PBMCs), taken at baseline. The source of these receptors is a human donor with classical Hodgkin lymphoma.

This sequence joins TRBV30 and TRBJ2-1, with a possible D match to TRBD1 (5 bases). Trimming left V 5 bases short and J 8 bases short, with 10 bases between. Germline CDR1 is GTSNPN and CDR2 is SVGIG (reference sequence). This CDR3 comprises 11 residues. The CDR3 protein is CAWGPRDEQFF. The CDR3 DNA reads as TGTGCCTGGGGGCCCAGGGATGAGCAGTTCTTC.

The chain has TRBV7-2 and TRBJ2-3; unclear D gene. The ends were cut back, 4 bases at V and 1 base at J, with 6 bases in the middle. Germline values: CDR1 SGHTA, CDR2 FQGNSA. The CDR3 extends over 13 amino acids. CDR3 in DNA: TGTGCCAGCAGCTGGTTGGGCACAGATACGCAGTATTTT. Amino acids: CASSWLGTDTQYF.

DNA for the CDR3: TGCAGCGTTGTGTTAAGGAGCTCCTACAATGAGCAGTTCTTC. It encodes CSVVLRSSYNEQFF. The chain carries TRBV29-1 and TRBJ2-1; D is unclear. Trimming took 4 bases from V and 0 from J, leaving 10 bases between them. The CDR3 loop spans 14 amino acids. Germline CDR1 SQVTM, CDR2 ANQGSEA.

This chain uses TRBV5-1 with TRBJ1-4; no reliable D call. CDR1 and CDR2 from the germline V gene are SGHRS and YFSETQ. The CDR3 covers 16 residues. Trimming left V 1 base short and J 0 bases short, with 10 bases between. In nucleotides, the CDR3 is TGCGCCAGCAGCTTGAACAGATTAACAACTAATGAAAAACTGTTTTTT. Translation gives CASSLNRLTTNEKLFF. The full variable domain, rest sourced from reference TRBV5-1 and TRBJ1-4, is KAGVTQTPRYLIKTRGQQVTLSCSPISGHRSVSWYQQTPGQGLQFLFEYFSETQRNKGNFPGRFSGRQFSNSRSEMNVSTLELGDSALYLCASSLNRLTTNEKLFFGSGTQLSVL.

This chain connects TRBV9 to TRBJ2-1; 8 bases line up with TRBD2. The V gene end was trimmed by 0 bases and the J gene end by 6 bases; junction bases not matched to a gene: 8. Germline CDR1 and CDR2: SGDLS and YYNGEE. This CDR3 has 16 residues. DNA of the CDR3: TGTGCCAGCAGCGTAGGTCCAGCGGGAGCCCCCAATGAGCAGTTCTTC. This encodes CASSVGPAGAPNEQFF.

CDR3 bases: TGTGCCAGTAGTATGCTGAACTATGGCTACACCTTC. This gives the protein CASSMLNYGYTF. The V call is TRBV19, the J call TRBJ1-2; the D is unclear. Germline lookup yields CDR1 LNHDA and CDR2 SQIVND (reference sequence). Trimming cost V 3 bases and J 2 bases, with 4 bases left between them. The CDR3 runs to 12 residues.

CDR3 sequence reads: CASSQWEKLFF. In DNA form, the CDR3 reads TGTGCCAGCAGCCAATGGGAAAAACTGTTTTTT. This rearrangement joins TRBV7-9 to TRBJ1-4; D is unclear. CDR3 length: 11 amino acids. Germline CDR1 SEHNR, CDR2 FQNEAQ (reference sequence). Trimming removed 5 bases at V and 8 bases at J, with 6 bases between.

By proportion, this clone is large. The chain carries TRBV28 and TRBJ1-5; the match to TRBD1 covers 7 bases. With 5 bases clipped from V and 0 bases from J, the junction kept 10 bases outside the gene matches. The CDR3 covers 17 residues. Germline V gene lookup returns CDR1 MDHEN and CDR2 SYDVKM. In DNA, the CDR3 is TGTGCCAGCAGTCTTGAAGCTACAGGGGATAGCAATCAGCCCCAGCATTTT. It codes for CASSLEATGDSNQPQHF.

J is TRBJ2-5 and V is TRBV7-2; a weak D match, TRBD1 (6 bases). Between the trimmed V and J ends, which lost 0 bases and 5 bases, there was a span of 10 bases. The germline CDR1 and CDR2 sequences are SGHTA and FQGNSA. The CDR3 extends over 14 amino acids. CDR3 DNA: TGTGCCAGCAGCTTAGCGGGGGCGAGGGAGACCCAGTACTTC. Its protein product is CASSLAGARETQYF.

V usage is TRBV18 and J usage is TRBJ1-2, with a tentative D call TRBD1 (5 bases). This CDR3 is 13 amino acids long. V shed 5 bases and J shed 3 bases, with 10 bases lying between them. Looked up from germline, CDR1 is KGHSH and CDR2 is LQKENI. Written as DNA, the CDR3 is TGTGCCAGCTCAAGGCTGGGGGACTATGGCTACACCTTC. Encoded protein: CASSRLGDYGYTF.

The chain carries TRBV27 and TRBJ2-7; the D is unclear. The CDR3 consists of 16 residues. Germline CDR1 MNHEY, CDR2 SMNVEV (reference sequence). V was clipped by 6 bases and J by 0 bases, with 18 bases between them. The CDR3 nucleotides read TGTGCCAGCAGCCACTCCACCGGCGAGATCTCCTACGAGCAGTACTTC. It translates to CASSHSTGEISYEQYF.

V is TRBV7-2 and J is TRBJ2-3; possible D gene TRBD1, 6 bases. Germline CDR1 and CDR2: SGHTA and FQGNSA. V lost 2 bases, J lost 11 bases, and 11 bases lay in between. The CDR3 spans 12 residues. The chain's CDR3 is CASSLQGLGQYF. In nucleotides, the CDR3 is TGTGCCAGCAGCTTACAGGGGCTAGGGCAGTATTTT.

This chain links TRBV28 with TRBJ1-1; D ambiguous. The germline V and J ends were trimmed by 5 bases and 5 bases, with 21 bases remaining between them. The CDR3 length is 16 residues. The germline gives CDR1 MDHEN, CDR2 SYDVKM. The CDR3 DNA reads TGTGCCAGCAGTCCACCCCAGCTTCTCCTGGGGACTGAAGCTTTCTTT. Its protein product is CASSPPQLLLGTEAFF.

The chain has TRBV6-6 and TRBJ2-5; 7 bases fit TRBD1. This CDR3 has 13 amino acids. The germline V gene encodes CDR1 MNHNY and CDR2 SVGAGI (reference sequence). J gave up 2 bases and V 5 bases, and 2 bases lay outside the gene matches. The CDR3 reads CASSRTGQETQYF. In nucleotides, the CDR3 is TGTGCCAGCAGTCGGACAGGACAAGAGACCCAGTACTTC.

V and J are TRBV7-9 and TRBJ1-2; D remains ambiguous. This CDR3 is built from 15 residues. The germline V gene has CDR1 SEHNR and CDR2 FQNEAQ (reference sequence). V gave up 3 bases and J gave up 4 bases, with 15 bases separating them. CDR3 nucleotide sequence: TGTGCCAGCAGCTTGGGTCAGTCCCCGGCCTATGGCTACACCTTC. It yields the protein CASSLGQSPAYGYTF.

The chain combines TRBV5-6 with TRBJ1-5; 7 bases are shared with TRBD1. Germline CDR1 reads SGHDT; CDR2 reads YYEEEE. CDR3 size: 12 residues. The V gene end was trimmed by 10 bases and the J gene end by 6 bases; junction bases not matched to a gene: 7. CDR3 loop: CASQGKGQPQHF. The CDR3 bases are TGTGCCTCACAGGGGAAGGGTCAGCCCCAGCATTTT.

V gene TRBV5-4 combines with J gene TRBJ1-3, with D tentatively TRBD1 (6 bases). Germline V lookup: CDR1 SGHNT, CDR2 YYREEE (reference sequence). The V end lost 4 bases, the J end lost 4 bases, and 12 bases lay between the germline ends. The CDR3 totals 14 residues. The CDR3 loop is CASSEGVGGNTIYF. The CDR3, as DNA: TGTGCCAGCAGCGAGGGGGTGGGAGGAAACACCATATATTTT.

The chain recombines TRBV7-2 with TRBJ1-2, with TRBD1 identical over 7 bases. The V segment lost 1 base and the J segment 4 bases; nucleotides outside the gene matches: 3. The germline gives CDR1 SGHTA, CDR2 FQGNSA. The CDR3 runs to 14 residues. DNA for the CDR3: TGTGCCAGCAGCTTAGGTGGACAGGCCTATGGCTACACCTTC. As protein: CASSLGGQAYGYTF. Full variable domain (outside the CDR3, taken from reference TRBV7-2 and TRBJ1-2): GAGVSQSPSNKVTEKGKDVELRCDPISGHTALYWYRQSLGQGLEFLIYFQGNSAPDKSGLPSDRFSAERTGGSVSTLTIQRTQQEDSAVYLCASSLGGQAYGYTFGSGTRLTVV.

This clone was picked up one time. J is TRBJ2-4 and V is TRBV28; D remains unclear. V lost 5 bases and J 0 bases, leaving 14 bases between the germline ends. The germline V gene has CDR1 MDHEN and CDR2 SYDVKM. The CDR3 is made up of 16 amino acids. The chain's CDR3 is CASSTPPVLAKNIQYF. The CDR3 nucleotides read TGTGCCAGCAGTACACCCCCGGTGCTAGCCAAAAACATTCAGTACTTC. The variable domain in full, completed from reference TRBV28 and TRBJ2-4, reads DVKVTQSSRYLVKRTGEKVFLECVQDMDHENMFWYRQDPGLGLRLIYFSYDVKMKEKGDIPEGYSVSREKKERFSLILESASTNQTSMYLCASSTPPVLAKNIQYFGAGTRLSVL.

The rearrangement links TRBV28 to TRBJ2-7; D gene ambiguous. The germline CDR1 and CDR2 sequences are MDHEN and SYDVKM. V lost 4 bases to trimming and J lost 8 bases, with 24 bases between them. The CDR3 is 16 residues long. CDR3 sequence (DNA): TGTGCCAGCAGTTCCTGGGCAGATCCCTCGCCTGTTCAGCAGTACTTC. It encodes CASSSWADPSPVQQYF.

This clone has only a few counts. The genes are TRBV29-1 and TRBJ2-1, with D perhaps matching TRBD1 (7 bases). The V end was cut by 2 bases, the J end by 4 bases, with 18 bases between. The germline V gene encodes CDR1 SQVTM and CDR2 ANQGSEA. The CDR3 runs to 16 residues. The CDR3 DNA reads TGCAGCGTTGAACGCTCGCGGGACAGACTATACAATGAGCAGTTCTTC. Its translation is CSVERSRDRLYNEQFF.

In its sample, this clone was seen a few times. The chain employs TRBV19 and TRBJ2-7; D gene unclear. The CDR3 contains 11 residues. The germline gives CDR1 LNHDA, CDR2 SQIVND (reference sequence). V lost 5 bases and J lost 7, with 9 bases in between. For the CDR3, the DNA is TGTGCCAGTAGTCACAAGTTGGAGCAGTACTTC. It codes for CASSHKLEQYF.

The V call is TRBV28, the J call TRBJ2-5; TRBD2 is a possible D gene (6 bases). CDR3 size: 15 residues. Between the trimmed V and J ends, which lost 2 bases and 2 bases, there was a span of 12 bases. The germline V gene has CDR1 MDHEN and CDR2 SYDVKM. CDR3 nucleotide sequence: TGTGCCAGCAGTTTAGTGGGAGGCCTTCAAGAGACCCAGTACTTC. Translation: CASSLVGGLQETQYF.

The chain links TRBV5-6 to TRBJ2-7; TRBD1 is a possible D gene (5 bases). V lost 4 bases and J 2 bases, leaving 13 bases between the germline ends. CDR1 SGHDT and CDR2 YYEEEE come from the germline V gene. This CDR3 contains 14 residues. The CDR3, as DNA: TGTGCCAGCAGCCATGACAGTATCACCTACGAGCAGTACTTC. This encodes CASSHDSITYEQYF.